This TCR beta chain stems from a study of blood T cell repertoires in COVID-19. Across the whole study: The study drew acute and convalescent COVID-19 samples from the United States, Italy and Spain. T cells, B-cell-depleted T cells, or PBMCs supplied cDNA or gDNA.

Source study methods: Amplification of reference gene primers provided the estimated nucleated cell counts. Sequencing used immunoSEQ multiplex PCR; TCRdb keeps in-frame clones, though not all of them. D and trimming were read from the DNA, whereas the V and J calls and clone size are those reported in that table. The sample consists of under 45,000 clones, just under 85% of them appearing once. V lost 5 bases, J lost 5 bases, and 12 bases lay in between. Germline CDR1 and CDR2: KGHSH and LQKENI. The CDR3 is made up of 13 amino acids. The chain carries TRBV18 and TRBJ2-5; weak D call: TRBD2 (5 bases). Sequenced material: peripheral blood. The source of this sequence is a man over 45 with active COVID-19. Here the CDR3 DNA reads TGTGCCAGCTCATCAGGACTTAGGGAGACCCAGTACTTC. Translation gives CASSSGLRETQYF.